This is a list of T cell receptor beta chains from one sample in a study of vaccination effects on CD4 cells after COVID-19. Antigens of these TCRs are unknown. Repertoires were generated with immunoSEQ multiplex PCR, while TCRdb's copy carries only in-frame clones and drops some. This sample has 45,000 to 60,000 clones, with about 70% found just once. The sequenced sample was CD4+ T cells from PBMCs cultured without peptide, obtained after COVID-19 vaccination. The receptors stem from a human donor who received a COVID-19 vaccine. CDR3s include the opening cysteine and the closing phenylalanine or tryptophan. D genes are given only for firm matches. For some rows the clone size is stated as once, few or many, or as a class when expanded; others skip it.

V,D,J,size,CDR3,DNA
TRBV2,.,TRBJ2-2,few,CASTGALGNTGELFF,TGTGCCAGCACTGGGGCGCTGGGGAACACCGGGGAGCTGTTTTTT
TRBV2,TRBD1,TRBJ2-2,.,CASRETGSGTGELFF,TGTGCCAGCAGGGAGACAGGGTCGGGCACCGGGGAGCTGTTTTTT
TRBV5-4,TRBD2,TRBJ2-5,.,CASSLGLAGVGETQYF,TGTGCCAGCAGCCTGGGACTAGCGGGAGTTGGAGAGACCCAGTACTTC
TRBV3-1/TRBV3-2,.,TRBJ1-2,few,CASSQVGFNSYGYTF,TGTGCCAGCAGCCAAGTAGGTTTCAACTCCTATGGCTACACCTTC
TRBV24-1,.,TRBJ1-1,.,CATSEEGFLNTEAFF,TGTGCCACCAGTGAGGAGGGATTTTTGAACACTGAAGCTTTCTTT
TRBV4-1,.,TRBJ2-3,.,CASSQRVGSTDTQYF,TGCGCCAGCAGCCAAAGGGTGGGAAGCACAGATACGCAGTATTTT
TRBV6-6,.,TRBJ2-5,once,CATSNSQETQYF,TGTGCCACCAGTAATTCACAAGAGACCCAGTACTTC
TRBV3-1/TRBV3-2,TRBD2,TRBJ2-2,once,CASSPRAGESTGELFF,TGTGCCAGCAGCCCGAGAGCGGGAGAGTCAACCGGGGAGCTGTTTTTT
TRBV11-3,TRBD2,TRBJ2-3,once,CASSLGEVAGGSDTQYF,TGTGCCAGCAGCTTAGGGGAGGTAGCGGGGGGGAGCGATACGCAGTATTTT
TRBV3-1/TRBV3-2,TRBD2,TRBJ2-5,.,CASSQVSGRIRETQYF,TGTGCCAGCAGCCAAGTTAGCGGGAGGATTCGGGAGACCCAGTACTTC
TRBV6-6,TRBD1,TRBJ1-5,.,CASSQKGGQGAWGNQPQHF,TGTGCCAGCAGTCAGAAGGGGGGACAGGGCGCCTGGGGAAATCAGCCCCAGCATTTT
TRBV25-1,TRBD2,TRBJ2-2,.,CASSRRGGFGTGELFF,TGTGCCAGCAGTCGGCGGGGGGGCTTTGGGACCGGGGAGCTGTTTTTT
TRBV18,.,TRBJ1-5,.,CASSPVGNQPQHF,TGTGCCAGCTCACCAGTGGGGAATCAGCCCCAGCATTTT
TRBV29-1,.,TRBJ2-5,.,CSVERGVGQETQYF,TGCAGCGTTGAAAGGGGAGTGGGCCAAGAGACCCAGTACTTC
TRBV2,.,TRBJ1-5,.,CASSERRAASNQPQHF,TGTGCCAGCAGTGAAAGGAGGGCGGCTAGCAATCAGCCCCAGCATTTT
TRBV4-1,.,TRBJ2-5,.,CASSQGGVLETQYF,TGCGCCAGCAGCCAAGGTGGAGTATTAGAGACCCAGTACTTC
TRBV12-5,.,TRBJ2-5,.,CASGLAFEGQETQYF,TGTGCTAGTGGTTTGGCCTTTGAGGGACAAGAGACCCAGTACTTC
TRBV9,TRBD2,TRBJ2-1,.,CASRPWGRTSGTMTYNEQFF,TGTGCCAGCAGACCCTGGGGGAGGACTAGCGGGACCATGACCTACAATGAGCAGTTCTTC
TRBV6-5,.,TRBJ1-5,few,CASSYSGGGPQHF,TGTGCCAGCAGTTACTCCGGGGGGGGGCCCCAGCATTTT
TRBV11-2,TRBD2,TRBJ2-1,.,CASSFPSGGPSSYNEQFF,TGTGCCAGCAGCTTCCCTAGCGGGGGGCCGAGCTCCTACAATGAGCAGTTCTTC
TRBV29-1,.,TRBJ2-5,.,CSVWTVQETQYF,TGCAGCGTTTGGACAGTGCAAGAGACCCAGTACTTC
TRBV5-1,.,TRBJ2-7,few,CASSLQGFYEQYF,TGCGCCAGCAGCTTACAGGGTTTCTACGAGCAGTACTTC
TRBV6-6,TRBD1,TRBJ2-1,.,CASSYPGQGINEQFF,TGTGCCAGCAGTTATCCCGGACAGGGGATCAATGAGCAGTTCTTC
TRBV5-4,.,TRBJ2-1,.,CASSFSTLGLSNEQFF,TGTGCCAGCAGCTTCAGTACGTTAGGCCTTTCCAATGAGCAGTTCTTC
TRBV11-2,.,TRBJ2-7,.,CASSLGVDSSTYEQYF,TGTGCCAGCAGCTTAGGGGTGGACAGCTCGACCTACGAGCAGTACTTC
TRBV6-1,.,TRBJ2-7,.,CASSEAGDYEQYF,TGTGCCAGCAGTGAAGCGGGAGACTACGAGCAGTACTTC
TRBV7-8,.,TRBJ2-1,.,CASSSPGALRNEQFF,TGTGCCAGCAGCTCACCAGGGGCTCTAAGGAATGAGCAGTTCTTC
TRBV6-5,.,TRBJ2-7,.,CASWIGDEQYF,TGTGCCAGCTGGATCGGCGACGAGCAGTACTTC
TRBV6-5,.,TRBJ2-7,.,CASSSLQGTGYEQYF,TGTGCCAGCAGTTCACTACAGGGAACAGGGTACGAGCAGTACTTC
TRBV27,TRBD2,TRBJ2-7,.,CASSPRVSGESYEQYF,TGTGCCAGCAGTCCCAGGGTTAGCGGGGAATCCTACGAGCAGTACTTC
TRBV2,.,TRBJ1-1,.,CASSPTGMPFF,TGTGCCAGCAGTCCTACAGGGATGCCTTTCTTT
TRBV27,TRBD2,TRBJ2-3,few,CASSLRGGGPDTQYF,TGTGCCAGCAGTTTAAGAGGCGGGGGGCCGGATACGCAGTATTTT
TRBV14,.,TRBJ2-2,.,CASSQVTGELFF,TGTGCCAGCAGCCAAGTAACCGGGGAGCTGTTTTTT
TRBV5-4,.,TRBJ1-4,.,CASSLGQENEKLFF,TGTGCCAGCAGCTTGGGGCAGGAGAATGAAAAACTGTTTTTT
TRBV7-8,.,TRBJ1-3,.,CASSSWNSGNTIYF,TGTGCCAGCAGCTCCTGGAACTCTGGAAACACCATATATTTT
TRBV7-2,TRBD2,TRBJ2-1,.,CASSLGGLAGEQFF,TGTGCCAGCAGCTTAGGGGGACTAGCCGGTGAGCAGTTCTTC
TRBV5-1,TRBD1,TRBJ2-1,once,CASSWGQPNNEQFF,TGCGCCAGCAGCTGGGGACAGCCGAACAATGAGCAGTTCTTC
TRBV27,TRBD1,TRBJ1-5,once,CASSRTGYSNQPQHF,TGTGCCAGCAGCCGGACAGGGTATAGCAATCAGCCCCAGCATTTT
TRBV10-3,TRBD2,TRBJ2-3,.,CAISGLAGGTDTQYF,TGTGCCATCAGTGGACTAGCGGGGGGGACAGATACGCAGTATTTT
TRBV27,TRBD1,TRBJ1-1,.,CASTYTGVSTEAFF,TGTGCCAGCACCTATACAGGGGTTTCTACTGAAGCTTTCTTT
TRBV5-1,.,TRBJ2-2,.,CASSAGRTPGELFF,TGCGCCAGCAGCGCCGGGCGGACCCCCGGGGAGCTGTTTTTT
TRBV19,.,TRBJ2-1,.,CASNPSGAAYNEQFF,TGTGCCAGTAACCCCAGCGGTGCGGCCTACAATGAGCAGTTCTTC
TRBV5-5,.,TRBJ1-2,.,CASSIQGPYGYTF,TGTGCCAGCAGCATTCAGGGGCCCTATGGCTACACCTTC
TRBV11-3,TRBD2,TRBJ2-1,few,CASSSRWAGTSGRGYNEQFF,TGTGCCAGCAGCTCTCGGTGGGCAGGGACTAGCGGGAGAGGCTACAATGAGCAGTTCTTC
TRBV5-4,.,TRBJ2-7,.,CASSLGGLPIYEQYF,TGTGCCAGCAGCTTGGGGGGACTTCCTATCTACGAGCAGTACTTC
TRBV5-4,.,TRBJ1-1,.,CASSLGRGTVEAFF,TGTGCCAGCAGCTTGGGGAGGGGAACTGTTGAAGCTTTCTTT
TRBV19,.,TRBJ1-1,.,CASSRREPTLGETTEAFF,TGTGCCAGTAGTCGGCGGGAACCAACTTTAGGGGAAACCACTGAAGCTTTCTTT
TRBV18,.,TRBJ1-2,once,CASSPRLQANYGYTF,TGTGCCAGCTCACCCCGCTTACAAGCTAACTATGGCTACACCTTC
TRBV5-1,TRBD1,TRBJ1-1,few,CASSLDIVGQGTEAFF,TGCGCCAGCAGCTTGGATATTGTGGGACAGGGAACTGAAGCTTTCTTT
TRBV10-3,TRBD2,TRBJ2-3,few,CAISVSSSGISTDTQYF,TGTGCCATCAGCGTTAGTTCTAGCGGGATTAGCACAGATACGCAGTATTTT